This TCR beta chain was observed in a study of T cell changes during pregnancy in multiple sclerosis. The repertoire was sequenced with immunoSEQ multiplex PCR; TCRdb's copy has only in-frame clones and lacks some. Of some 110,000 clones listed, about 90% are singletons. The CDR3 extends over 13 amino acids. Germline V lookup: CDR1 GTSNPN, CDR2 SVGIG (reference sequence). The ends lost 3 bases at V and 5 bases at J; junction bases unmatched: 6. The specimen comprised peripheral blood, sampled before pregnancy. The V and J genes are TRBV30 and TRBJ2-7; 8 bases fit TRBD1. The source of this sequence is a female donor with multiple sclerosis, enrolled in a pregnancy study. CDR3 DNA sequence: TGTGCCTGGAGCGCGGACAGGGCCCACGAGCAGTACTTC. It codes for CAWSADRAHEQYF.